The 15 T cell receptor beta chains given below trace back to one sample, sequenced in a study of shared clonotypes between healthy human individuals. Clones were read by immunoSEQ multiplex PCR, and TCRdb kept only the in-frame ones, dropping some. The sample has approximately 2.1 million clones; 85% to 95% are singletons. Sequenced: naive CD4+ T cells from PBMCs. Sample subset: CD45RA+ positively selected. These receptors were obtained from a man aged 18 to 30 in good health. Some clones in this sample may be carry-over from other donors' samples.

J is TRBJ2-1 and V is TRBV6-1, with 9 bases aligning to TRBD1. Per germline, CDR1 MNHNS and CDR2 SASEGT. With V trimmed by 1 base and J by 9 bases, 4 bases remained unmatched. This CDR3 has 14 amino acids. In DNA form, the CDR3 reads TGTGCCAGCAGTGAAGGGTACAGGGGGCCTGAGCAGTTCTTC. Encoded protein: CASSEGYRGPEQFF.

V gene TRBV4-3 combines with J gene TRBJ2-1; 10 bases fit TRBD2. CDR3 size: 18 residues. V shed 3 bases and J 8 bases; nucleotides not matched to a gene: 16. Germline V gene lookup returns CDR1 LGHNA and CDR2 YSLEER. The CDR3 region is CASSHHPSGSSRRDEQFF. For the CDR3, the DNA is TGCGCCAGCAGCCATCACCCTAGCGGGAGTTCCCGTAGGGATGAGCAGTTCTTC.

The chain uses TRBV7-3 and TRBJ2-5, with TRBD2 matching 9 bases. The CDR3 spans 14 residues. CDR1 is SGHTA and CDR2 is FQGTGA in the germline V gene. Trimming removed 5 bases from V and 1 base from J; junction bases left unmatched: 2. CDR3 sequence (DNA): TGTGCCAGCAGCGAACTAGCGGGCCAAGAGACCCAGTACTTC. This gives the protein CASSELAGQETQYF. Supplemented by reference TRBV7-3 and TRBJ2-5, the full variable domain reads GAGVSQTPSNKVTEKGKYVELRCDPISGHTALYWYRQSLGQGPEFLIYFQGTGAADDSGLPNDRFFAVRPEGSVSTLKIQRTERGDSAVYLCASSELAGQETQYFGPGTRLLVL.

V is TRBV7-8 and J is TRBJ2-1, with 10 nucleotides matching TRBD1. CDR1 is SGHVS, CDR2 FQNEAQ, per germline. The CDR3 length is 18 residues. V was clipped by 2 bases and J by 5 bases; unmatched bases: 12. The CDR3 loop reads CASSLYPRQGAANNEQFF. The CDR3 coding sequence is TGTGCCAGCAGCTTATACCCCCGACAGGGGGCGGCGAACAATGAGCAGTTCTTC.

The chain combines TRBV6-1 with TRBJ2-7; TRBD2 agrees at 8 bases. Trimming removed 10 bases from V and 3 bases from J; junction bases left unmatched: 8. The CDR3 is 13 amino acids. Per germline, CDR1 MNHNS and CDR2 SASEGT. Here the CDR3 DNA reads TGTGCCACTCGACTAGCGAGCTACTACGAGCAGTACTTC. It translates to CATRLASYYEQYF.

This clone was counted only a few times. The V call is TRBV29-1, the J call TRBJ1-2; D gene ambiguous. Germline CDR1 SQVTM, CDR2 ANQGSEA. CDR3 length: 12 amino acids. Trimming took off 7 bases at V and 6 bases at J, with 15 bases between the two ends. Here the CDR3 DNA reads TGCAGCGCCCTAGGTCCCCAACATGGCTACACCTTC. This gives the protein CSALGPQHGYTF.

This chain links TRBV7-9 with TRBJ2-5, with 11 bases matching TRBD1. V was pared by 2 bases and J by 3 bases, with 2 bases of the junction left unmatched. CDR3 length: 15 amino acids. In germline, CDR1 is SEHNR, CDR2 FQNEAQ (reference sequence). The CDR3 here is CASSLWTGGEETQYF. The CDR3 coding sequence is TGTGCCAGCAGCTTATGGACAGGGGGCGAAGAGACCCAGTACTTC.

The CDR3 DNA reads TGTGCCAGCAGCTCAGGCGTGGGCAATCAGCCCCAGCATTTT. It encodes CASSSGVGNQPQHF. The genes are TRBV9 and TRBJ1-5; D remains unclear. CDR1 is SGDLS and CDR2 is YYNGEE in the germline V gene. Deletions cut 4 bases from V and 2 bases from J, with 10 bases between. The CDR3 is 14 residues long.

This sequence joins TRBV28 and TRBJ2-7, with 16 bases identical to TRBD2. The CDR3 totals 16 residues. Per germline, CDR1 MDHEN and CDR2 SYDVKM. V was pared by 6 bases and J by 4 bases, with 6 bases of the junction left unmatched. The DNA of the CDR3 is TGTGCCAGCAGGTCGGGACTAGCGGGAGGGCTGTACGAGCAGTACTTC. Its translation is CASRSGLAGGLYEQYF.

The genes are TRBV7-3 and TRBJ2-1; 13 bases agree with TRBD2. The CDR3 sequence is 15 residues long. The germline V gene encodes CDR1 SGHTA and CDR2 FQGTGA. V lost 4 bases and J lost 8; bases outside the gene matches: 5. CDR3 coding DNA: TGTGCCAGCAGCTCCGGGACTAGCGGGATGGATGAGCAGTTCTTC. Amino acid sequence: CASSSGTSGMDEQFF. The entire variable domain, with the rest obtained from reference TRBV7-3 and TRBJ2-1, is as follows: GAGVSQTPSNKVTEKGKYVELRCDPISGHTALYWYRQSLGQGPEFLIYFQGTGAADDSGLPNDRFFAVRPEGSVSTLKIQRTERGDSAVYLCASSSGTSGMDEQFFGPGTRLTVL.

This rearrangement joins TRBV7-8 to TRBJ2-7; the D gene is possibly TRBD1 (5 bases). The CDR3 is made up of 15 amino acids. The germline gives CDR1 SGHVS, CDR2 FQNEAQ. The V end was cut by 1 base, the J end by 4 bases, with 14 bases between. The CDR3 coding sequence is TGTGCCAGCAGCTTAGAAAGGGGTAAGGGATACGAGCAGTACTTC. This codes for CASSLERGKGYEQYF.

In its sample, this clone was seen a few times. The chain combines TRBV30 with TRBJ2-7; TRBD1 aligns across 9 bases. Germline values: CDR1 GTSNPN, CDR2 SVGIG (reference sequence). CDR3 size: 13 residues. V shed 5 bases, J shed 0 bases, and the junction held 2 bases outside the gene matches. The CDR3 protein is CAWGTGSSYEQYF. The DNA for the CDR3 is TGTGCCTGGGGGACAGGGAGCTCCTACGAGCAGTACTTC.

The chain joins TRBV7-6 to TRBJ2-5, with TRBD2 identical over 14 bases. Trimming at V came to 4 bases and at J to 5 bases, leaving 3 bases not matched to a gene. This CDR3 is 15 amino acids long. Germline V gene lookup returns CDR1 SGHVS and CDR2 FNYEAQ. The CDR3 region has the DNA TGTGCCAGCAGCTGGGGGACTAGCGGGAGTGAGACCCAGTACTTC. It yields the protein CASSWGTSGSETQYF.

The V and J genes are TRBV7-9 and TRBJ2-3; 9 nucleotides match TRBD2. J gave up 6 bases and V 2 bases, and 9 bases lay outside the gene matches. The CDR3 has 16 residues. CDR1 is SEHNR, CDR2 FQNEAQ, per germline (reference sequence). In nucleotides, the CDR3 is TGTGCCAGCAGCTTACTCCCTCTAGCGGGGCAGGATACGCAGTATTTT. Translated: CASSLLPLAGQDTQYF.

The J gene is TRBJ1-2, the V gene TRBV19, with D perhaps matching TRBD1 (5 bases). V was shortened by 3 bases and J by 14 bases, with 28 bases between the two germline ends. The CDR3 length is 16 residues. CDR1 is LNHDA, CDR2 SQIVND, per germline (reference sequence). CDR3 nucleotide sequence: TGTGCCAGTAGTATGCCGCTTGGACATCGCAACCCGGCTAGGACCTTC. Encoded protein: CASSMPLGHRNPARTF.